A selection of T cell receptor beta chains follows, all from one sample in a study of blood T cell repertoires in COVID-19. Generated by immunoSEQ multiplex PCR, the TCRdb table keeps only in-frame clones and is missing some. The data contain hundreds of thousands of clones, 80% to 90% of them singletons. Sequences were obtained from PBMCs or T cells enriched from blood (not recorded which). These receptors came from a man between 18 and 29 years old who had recovered from COVID-19. Each CDR3 is given with its conserved first and last residue. D genes are given only for firm matches. A row's size may be missing; if present it is once, few, many or a size class.

d_call: -
j_call: TRBJ2-7
cdr3_length: 15
clone_size: -
v_call: TRBV6-5
cdr3_aa: CASSYQVDLSYEQYF

d_call: -
j_call: TRBJ1-4
cdr3_length: 18
clone_size: -
v_call: TRBV15
cdr3_aa: CATSRDKRATVLNEKLFF

d_call: -
j_call: TRBJ2-7
cdr3_length: 14
clone_size: -
v_call: TRBV28
cdr3_aa: CASGFPGHSYEQYF

d_call: TRBD2
j_call: TRBJ2-7
cdr3_length: 13
clone_size: -
v_call: TRBV11-1
cdr3_aa: CASRPPSGYEQYF

d_call: -
j_call: TRBJ1-2
cdr3_length: 15
clone_size: -
v_call: TRBV5-6
cdr3_aa: CASSFSTGLNYGYTF

d_call: -
j_call: TRBJ1-6
cdr3_length: 13
clone_size: -
v_call: TRBV10-3
cdr3_aa: CAIRPGTKSPLHF

d_call: -
j_call: TRBJ1-2
cdr3_length: 15
clone_size: -
v_call: TRBV18
cdr3_aa: CASSLAGANNYGYTF

d_call: -
j_call: TRBJ1-4
cdr3_length: 15
clone_size: -
v_call: TRBV7-9
cdr3_aa: CASSLNGQLNQKLFF

d_call: -
j_call: TRBJ2-1
cdr3_length: 15
clone_size: -
v_call: TRBV28
cdr3_aa: CASRFRGISYNEQFF

d_call: -
j_call: TRBJ1-6
cdr3_length: 14
clone_size: -
v_call: TRBV27
cdr3_aa: CASSLSAGMAPLHF

d_call: -
j_call: TRBJ1-3
cdr3_length: 15
clone_size: -
v_call: TRBV15
cdr3_aa: CATSRDKTEINTIYF

d_call: TRBD2
j_call: TRBJ2-7
cdr3_length: 17
clone_size: -
v_call: TRBV19
cdr3_aa: CASSIGSGGAVAGEQYF

d_call: -
j_call: TRBJ2-7
cdr3_length: 14
clone_size: once
v_call: TRBV2
cdr3_aa: CASSTPGGPYEQYF

d_call: TRBD2
j_call: TRBJ2-1
cdr3_length: 16
clone_size: -
v_call: TRBV11-3
cdr3_aa: CASSSPGRSSYNEQFF

d_call: -
j_call: TRBJ1-1
cdr3_length: 14
clone_size: -
v_call: TRBV4-1
cdr3_aa: CASSQGEGDSEAFF

d_call: -
j_call: TRBJ1-3
cdr3_length: 13
clone_size: -
v_call: TRBV29-1
cdr3_aa: CSGQLNSGNTIYF

d_call: -
j_call: TRBJ2-1
cdr3_length: 12
clone_size: -
v_call: TRBV2
cdr3_aa: CASSDSGYEQFF

d_call: TRBD2
j_call: TRBJ2-5
cdr3_length: 17
clone_size: -
v_call: TRBV7-7
cdr3_aa: CASSLGRLAGGQETQYF

d_call: TRBD1
j_call: TRBJ1-1
cdr3_length: 12
clone_size: -
v_call: TRBV7-9
cdr3_aa: CASSLGQGQDFF

d_call: TRBD2
j_call: TRBJ2-5
cdr3_length: 15
clone_size: -
v_call: TRBV7-7
cdr3_aa: CASSHSGTSQETQYF

d_call: -
j_call: TRBJ2-5
cdr3_length: 15
clone_size: -
v_call: TRBV4-3
cdr3_aa: CASSRQQGGKETQYF

d_call: TRBD1
j_call: TRBJ2-4
cdr3_length: 16
clone_size: -
v_call: TRBV19
cdr3_aa: CASNEGDRVFKNIQYF

d_call: -
j_call: TRBJ1-1
cdr3_length: 12
clone_size: -
v_call: TRBV12-5
cdr3_aa: CASGSSGEEAFF